A selection of T cell receptor beta chains follows, all from one sample in a study of T cell repertoires in cytomegalovirus infection. Each CDR3 protein is one row after TCRdb ran MiXCR on the reads. Altogether fewer than 350,000 distinct CDR3 sequences are present, just under 30% being singletons, with the ten largest covering around 18%. The antigens for these receptors are not known. The specimen was cultured PBMCs, collected from culture after CMV antigen stimulation. The receptors shown here come from a human donor in good health (CMV status not recorded). Some clones in this sample may be carry-over from other donors' samples. Both conserved end residues are part of each CDR3. D genes are given only for firm matches. Size is stated for part of the rows, as once, few or many counts, or as a class when the clone is expanded.

TRBV6-8	-	-	TRBJ1-2	CASSYDGRNYGYTF	TGTGCCAGCAGTTACGACGGCAGAAACTATGGCTACACCTTC
TRBV11-1	-	few	TRBJ2-6	CASSRLSGANVLTF	TGTGCCAGCAGCCGTCTCTCTGGGGCCAACGTCCTGACTTTC
TRBV20-1	TRBD2	few	TRBJ2-7	CSARLAGGGGYEQYF	TGCAGTGCTAGGTTGGCGGGCGGGGGGGGGTACGAGCAGTACTTC
TRBV7-9	-	many	TRBJ2-2	CASSFGLNTGELFF	TGTGCCAGCAGCTTCGGATTGAACACCGGGGAGCTGTTTTTT
TRBV12-3/TRBV12-4	-	-	TRBJ1-6	CASRRNSYNSPIHF	TGTGCCAGCAGGAGGAACTCCTATAATTCACCCATCCACTTT
TRBV5-5	TRBD1	-	TRBJ2-3	CASSLARGTLSTDTQYF	TGTGCCAGCAGCTTGGCCAGGGGGACACTGAGCACAGATACGCAGTATTTT
TRBV5-4	-	-	TRBJ2-3	CASSPASGTDTQYF	TGTGCCAGCAGCCCGGCCTCGGGCACAGATACGCAGTATTTT
TRBV19	TRBD1	few	TRBJ2-3	CASSPFGQGAEDTQYF	TGTGCCAGTAGTCCTTTCGGACAGGGGGCCGAAGATACGCAGTATTTT
TRBV27	TRBD2	once	TRBJ2-1	CASTSGGPYNEQFF	TGTGCCAGCACCAGCGGGGGGCCATACAATGAGCAGTTCTTC
TRBV7-8	-	-	TRBJ1-4	CASSFILGEEGEKLFF	TGTGCCAGCAGCTTCATCTTAGGGGAGGAAGGTGAAAAACTGTTTTTT
TRBV12-3/TRBV12-4	TRBD1	-	TRBJ2-3	CASRSSETGGATDTQYF	TGTGCCAGCAGATCGTCCGAGACAGGGGGCGCGACAGATACGCAGTATTTT
TRBV7-2	-	-	TRBJ2-1	CGWGLPNEQFF	TGTGGTTGGGGGCTTCCGAATGAGCAGTTCTTC
TRBV24-1	TRBD2	-	TRBJ2-1	CATSDSGLAGEYEQFF	TGTGCCACCAGTGATTCAGGGCTAGCGGGAGAGTATGAGCAGTTCTTC
TRBV6-5	TRBD1	-	TRBJ2-7	CASSYGTDGAYEQYF	TGTGCCAGCAGTTACGGGACAGATGGGGCCTACGAGCAGTACTTC
TRBV7-6	TRBD1	many	TRBJ2-7	CASSLGPQGISYEQYF	TGTGCCAGCAGCTTAGGACCACAGGGGATCTCCTACGAGCAGTACTTC
TRBV7-3	TRBD1	few	TRBJ1-2	CASSQTGGGSGYTF	TGTGCCAGCAGCCAAACAGGGGGCGGTTCTGGCTACACCTTC
TRBV12-3/TRBV12-4	-	-	TRBJ2-2	CASSFGGVYTGELFF	TGTGCCAGCAGTTTCGGCGGGGTGTACACCGGGGAGCTGTTTTTT
TRBV12-3/TRBV12-4	-	-	TRBJ2-7	CASSFRTGSSYEQYF	TGTGCCAGCAGTTTCCGGACGGGAAGCTCCTACGAGCAGTACTTC
TRBV25-1	TRBD1	-	TRBJ2-7	CASSEYERTGQYF	TGTGCCAGCAGTGAATATGAGAGGACAGGGCAGTACTTC
TRBV6-1	-	few	TRBJ1-5	CASSEAVGSRNQPQHF	TGTGCCAGCAGTGAAGCCGTGGGATCTCGGAATCAGCCCCAGCATTTT
TRBV28	-	-	TRBJ2-3	CASSLQALSTDTQYF	TGTGCCAGCAGTTTACAAGCGCTTAGCACAGATACGCAGTATTTT
TRBV29-1	-	few	TRBJ2-1	CSVDTWAGNNEQFF	TGCAGCGTTGATACGTGGGCGGGAAACAATGAGCAGTTCTTC
TRBV28	-	few	TRBJ1-5	CASRTHAGQPQHF	TGTGCCAGCAGGACACATGCGGGTCAGCCCCAGCATTTT
TRBV7-8	TRBD1	few	TRBJ1-4	CASSPRDRGTEKLFF	TGTGCCAGCAGCCCACGCGACAGGGGGACCGAAAAACTGTTTTTT
TRBV3-1	TRBD1	few	TRBJ2-7	CASSSRTGLSSYEQYF	TGTGCCAGCAGCTCCAGGACAGGGCTTAGCTCCTACGAGCAGTACTTC
TRBV6-5	TRBD2	many	TRBJ2-3	CASRAGGPADTQYF	TGTGCCAGCCGAGCGGGAGGCCCCGCCGATACGCAGTATTTT
TRBV10-3	-	few	TRBJ2-5	CAISDSRGGETQYF	TGTGCCATCAGTGACTCCCGAGGAGGAGAGACCCAGTACTTC
TRBV7-8	TRBD2	-	TRBJ2-3	CASSLVAGGVTDTQYF	TGTGCCAGCAGCTTAGTGGCGGGAGGTGTGACAGATACGCAGTATTTT
TRBV2	TRBD2	-	TRBJ2-3	CASSELAGLAAASLTDTQYF	TGTGCCAGCAGTGAACTAGCGGGACTAGCGGCGGCCAGCCTCACAGATACGCAGTATTTT
TRBV5-7	TRBD2	-	TRBJ2-1	CASSLPRSGRANEQFF	TGTGCCAGCAGCTTGCCCCGTAGCGGGAGGGCCAATGAGCAGTTCTTC
TRBV6-6	-	-	TRBJ1-6	CASRDSGGNNSPLHF	TGTGCCAGCAGGGACTCTGGGGGAAATAATTCACCCCTCCACTTT
TRBV9	TRBD1	-	TRBJ2-6	CASSPRDRTFSGANVLTF	TGTGCCAGCAGCCCCAGGGACAGAACCTTCTCTGGGGCCAACGTCCTGACTTTC
TRBV6-2/TRBV6-3	-	-	TRBJ1-5	CASSRGQPQHF	TGTGCCAGCAGCCGGGGACAGCCCCAGCATTTT
TRBV7-6	-	-	TRBJ1-1	CASSKRTGGGTEAFF	TGTGCCAGTTCGAAAAGAACTGGGGGAGGCACTGAAGCTTTCTTT
TRBV28	TRBD2	few	TRBJ2-1	CATTREGYNEQFF	TGTGCCACCACCCGGGAGGGATACAATGAGCAGTTCTTC
TRBV20-1	TRBD2	-	TRBJ2-3	CSASEWTSGSTDTQYF	TGCAGTGCTAGCGAATGGACTAGCGGGAGTACAGATACGCAGTATTTT
TRBV11-2	TRBD2	-	TRBJ2-3	CASSLGGTSGITDTQYF	TGTGCCAGCAGCTTAGGTGGGACTAGCGGGATCACAGATACGCAGTATTTT
TRBV19	-	-	TRBJ1-2	CASRFEWDYGYTF	TGTGCCAGTAGGTTCGAGTGGGACTATGGCTACACCTTC
TRBV7-2	TRBD2	few	TRBJ2-5	CASSLGLAVRETQYF	TGTGCCAGCAGCTTAGGACTAGCGGTTAGGGAGACCCAGTACTTC
TRBV18	TRBD2	-	TRBJ2-1	CASSPEREEINEQFF	TGTGCCAGCTCACCAGAGCGGGAGGAGATCAATGAGCAGTTCTTC
TRBV12-3/TRBV12-4	-	few	TRBJ1-1	CASSFGGGNTEAFF	TGTGCCAGCAGTTTCGGCGGGGGGAACACTGAAGCTTTCTTT
TRBV7-4	-	-	TRBJ1-3	CASSLDDPSGNTIYF	TGTGCCAGCAGCTTAGATGACCCCTCTGGAAACACCATATATTTT